The next 26 T cell receptor beta chains were all read from a single sample in a study of beta chain features in type 1 diabetes. The study reverse transcribed the entire isolated RNA, so it sequenced expressed TCRB transcripts. This table comes from immunoSEQ multiplex PCR, and its TCRdb copy is limited to in-frame clones, with some not included. The table shows 350,000 or so clones, with about 19% occurring only once. The material sequenced was naive CD4+ T cells from blood. Receptor source: a young woman in good health.

The genes are TRBV7-9 and TRBJ1-2; D unresolved. The CDR3 runs 13 residues. The ends were cut back, 5 bases at V and 3 bases at J, with 10 bases in the middle. Germline loops: CDR1 SEHNR, CDR2 FQNEAQ (reference sequence). CDR3 residues: CASSKIRDYGYTF. The CDR3 DNA is TGTGCCAGCAGCAAAATACGGGACTATGGCTACACCTTC.

The rearrangement joins TRBV11-1 to TRBJ2-1, with TRBD1 identical over 10 bases. Per germline, CDR1 SGHAT and CDR2 FQDESV (reference sequence). The CDR3 length is 14 residues. V trimming: 7 bases; J trimming: 7 bases; junction bases outside the gene matches: 7. CDR3 nucleotides: TGTGCCAGCACCAAGACAGGGGGCATGAATGAGCAGTTCTTC. Amino acid sequence: CASTKTGGMNEQFF.

The rearrangement uses TRBV5-5 and TRBJ2-2, with TRBD2 as a possible D gene (5 bases). V was cut by 1 base and J by 5 bases, with 6 bases left in between. Germline lookup yields CDR1 SGHKS and CDR2 YYEKEE (reference sequence). The CDR3 runs 13 residues. Here the CDR3 reads CASSLRETGELFF. The CDR3, as DNA: TGTGCCAGCAGCTTGAGGGAGACCGGGGAGCTGTTTTTT.

This clone was detected only a few times. The genes are TRBV30 and TRBJ2-2; TRBD2 matches at 7 bases. Germline V gene lookup returns CDR1 GTSNPN and CDR2 SVGIG (reference sequence). The trim removed 3 bases at V and 5 bases at J, leaving 3 bases unmatched. This CDR3 is built from 13 residues. The chain's CDR3 is CAWSQGGTGELFF. The CDR3 bases are TGTGCCTGGAGCCAGGGAGGGACCGGGGAGCTGTTTTTT.

CDR3 region: CASSVGEGWEHSPLHF. The CDR3 DNA is TGTGCCAGCAGCGTAGGAGAGGGTTGGGAACATTCACCCCTCCACTTT. The V gene is TRBV9, the J gene TRBJ1-6; D unresolved. This CDR3 is built from 16 residues. Germline CDR1 and CDR2: SGDLS and YYNGEE. V lost 0 bases and J lost 8, with 15 bases in between.

The chain joins TRBV5-1 to TRBJ2-5; the D gene is possibly TRBD2 (6 bases). The CDR3 extends over 15 amino acids. Germline V CDR1 and CDR2: SGHRS, YFSETQ. The germline V and J ends were trimmed by 0 bases and 5 bases, with 14 bases remaining between them. DNA of the CDR3: TGCGCCAGCAGCTTGGGCGCGGGGCTGGGGGAGACCCAGTACTTC. Encoded protein: CASSLGAGLGETQYF.

The chain couples TRBV2 to TRBJ1-5, with no clear D. Trimming took 3 bases from V and 5 from J, leaving 14 bases between them. Germline CDR1 SNHLY, CDR2 FYNNEI. The CDR3 is made up of 15 amino acids. The CDR3 sequence: CASSEVLGSHQPQHF. For the CDR3, the DNA is TGTGCCAGCAGTGAGGTCTTGGGCAGCCATCAGCCCCAGCATTTT.

The J gene is TRBJ2-5, the V gene TRBV7-9; no firm D call. V was pared by 1 base and J by 5 bases, with 8 bases between. CDR1 SEHNR and CDR2 FQNEAQ come from the germline V gene (reference sequence). CDR3 length: 13 amino acids. CDR3 DNA sequence: TGTGCCAGCAGCTTAGGGGCTTTTGAGACCCAGTACTTC. It encodes CASSLGAFETQYF.

The J gene is TRBJ1-6, the V gene TRBV20-1, with D perhaps matching TRBD1 (6 bases). CDR1 is DFQATT, CDR2 SNEGSKA, per germline (reference sequence). V was cut by 6 bases and J by 15 bases, with 15 bases left in between. The CDR3 has 11 amino acids. The CDR3 region has the DNA TGCAGTGCCAGGACAGCCAGTTACCTCCACTTT. It yields the protein CSARTASYLHF.

The J gene is TRBJ1-6, the V gene TRBV7-8, with D uncertain. Trimming left V 3 bases short and J 11 bases short, with 14 bases between. Germline V gene data show CDR1 as SGHVS and CDR2 as FQNEAQ. This CDR3 region has 14 residues. The CDR3 here is CASSLRVGLPPLHF. In DNA, the CDR3 is TGTGCCAGCAGCTTGCGGGTTGGTCTTCCACCCCTCCACTTT.

Only a few counts were recorded for this clone. The V and J genes are TRBV4-1 and TRBJ1-3; 8 bases fit TRBD1. V shed 3 bases, J shed 3 bases, and the junction held 4 bases outside the gene matches. Germline V gene lookup returns CDR1 MGHRA and CDR2 YSYEKL. This CDR3 region has 15 residues. The CDR3 is CASSQTGAVGNTIYF. CDR3 coding DNA: TGCGCCAGCAGCCAGACAGGGGCGGTTGGAAACACCATATATTTT.

This clone occurred a few times. V usage is TRBV5-4 and J usage is TRBJ2-7, with 7 bases matching TRBD1. Germline V gives CDR1 SGHNT, CDR2 YYREEE (reference sequence). CDR3 length: 14 amino acids. J lost 2 bases, V lost 0 bases, and 2 bases had no gene match. The CDR3 DNA follows: TGTGCCAGCAGCTTGGACAGGGGACCCTACGAGCAGTACTTC. Residues: CASSLDRGPYEQYF.

V gene TRBV30 combines with J gene TRBJ2-2; 16 bases align to TRBD2. The J segment lost 5 bases and the V segment lost 2 bases, leaving 17 bases of the junction unmatched. Germline CDR1 reads GTSNPN; CDR2 reads SVGIG (reference sequence). The CDR3 loop spans 21 amino acids. The chain's CDR3 is CAWSPPGLAGGPRERTGELFF. As DNA, the CDR3 is TGTGCCTGGAGTCCTCCGGGACTAGCGGGAGGGCCCCGCGAGAGAACCGGGGAGCTGTTTTTT.

The chain joins TRBV29-1 to TRBJ1-2; the match to TRBD1 covers 10 bases. The CDR3 extends over 15 amino acids. Germline V gives CDR1 SQVTM, CDR2 ANQGSEA. V dropped 1 base and J dropped 4; count of bases not matched to a gene: 6. The CDR3 DNA is TGCAGCGTTGAAGTCGGGACAGGGGATGGCTATGGCTACACCTTC. This gives the protein CSVEVGTGDGYGYTF.

This clone was seen more than once but under ten times. The chain is built from TRBV30 and TRBJ1-1; D remains ambiguous. The germline V gene encodes CDR1 GTSNPN and CDR2 SVGIG (reference sequence). This CDR3 contains 15 residues. Deletions cut 2 bases from V and 2 bases from J, with 15 bases between. CDR3 protein: CAWSHSRPYNTEAFF. CDR3 coding DNA: TGTGCCTGGAGTCACAGTCGGCCGTACAACACTGAAGCTTTCTTT. The entire variable domain, with the rest obtained from reference TRBV30 and TRBJ1-1, is as follows: SQTIHQWPATLVQPVGSPLSLECTVEGTSNPNLYWYRQAAGRGLQLLFYSVGIGQISSEVPQNLSASRPQDRQFILSSKKLLLSDSGFYLCAWSHSRPYNTEAFFGQGTRLTVV.

This clone was observed a handful of times. This sequence joins TRBV4-1 and TRBJ1-1, with D perhaps matching TRBD1 (6 bases). The CDR3 consists of 15 residues. Germline CDR1 reads MGHRA; CDR2 reads YSYEKL. V lost 0 bases to trimming and J lost 4 bases, with 12 bases between them. CDR3: CASSQDRGRSTEAFF. CDR3 nucleotide sequence: TGCGCCAGCAGCCAAGACAGGGGAAGGAGCACTGAAGCTTTCTTT.

The rearrangement uses TRBV5-1 and TRBJ2-1; the D is unclear. This CDR3 has 14 amino acids. V was trimmed by 0 bases and J by 9 bases, leaving 13 bases between them. CDR1 and CDR2 (germline): SGHRS, YFSETQ. For the CDR3, the DNA is TGCGCCAGCAGCTTGGCCGGAGAATATGGTGAGCAGTTCTTC. It codes for CASSLAGEYGEQFF.

This rearrangement joins TRBV5-1 to TRBJ1-2; possibly TRBD1 for D (6 bases). The CDR3 spans 12 residues. V was trimmed by 4 bases and J by 6 bases, leaving 10 bases between them. The germline V gene has CDR1 SGHRS and CDR2 YFSETQ. CDR3: CASSITGNGYTF. CDR3 coding DNA: TGCGCCAGCAGCATAACAGGGAATGGCTACACCTTC.

This clone was observed a handful of times. The V and J genes are TRBV25-1 and TRBJ2-5; 7 positions match TRBD1. Germline V gene sequence: CDR1 MGHDK, CDR2 SYGVNS. Trimming at V came to 3 bases and at J to 5 bases, leaving 9 bases not matched to a gene. The CDR3 runs 15 residues. The CDR3 sequence: CASSEPGQKRETQYF. In nucleotides, the CDR3 is TGTGCCAGCAGTGAGCCGGGACAGAAACGGGAGACCCAGTACTTC.

This clone showed up just a few times. The same CDR3 is also encoded by other DNA sequences in this sample. J is TRBJ2-7 and V is TRBV5-1, with 7 bases matching TRBD2. CDR3 length: 14 residues. Germline CDR1 reads SGHRS; CDR2 reads YFSETQ. With V trimmed by 3 bases and J by 0 bases, 3 bases remained unmatched. The CDR3 sequence is CASSSSGTSYEQYF. CDR3 DNA sequence: TGCGCCAGCAGCTCTAGCGGAACCTCCTACGAGCAGTACTTC.

The chain couples TRBV19 to TRBJ2-7; TRBD1 agrees at 10 bases. The CDR3 extends over 16 amino acids. After removal of 5 bases from V and 6 bases from J, the junction contained 13 bases not matched to a gene. The germline gives CDR1 LNHDA, CDR2 SQIVND (reference sequence). The CDR3 DNA follows: TGTGCCAGTAGTGGCCTTCGACAGGGGGCGACGGGCGAGCAGTACTTC. It is translated as CASSGLRQGATGEQYF.

In this sample, this clone turned up a few times. One end of the junction is discordant with germline, which a read error may explain. This chain joins TRBV5-4 and TRBJ2-3, with D uncertain. This CDR3 comprises 13 residues. In germline, CDR1 is SGHNT, CDR2 YYREEE (reference sequence). CDR3 nucleotides: TGTGCCAGCGGCTTGACAAACACAGATACGCAGTATTTT. Residues: CASGLTNTDTQYF.

This clone was observed a few times. The chain recombines TRBV7-9 with TRBJ2-5; D gene unclear. The CDR3 is 14 residues long. Trimming pared 1 base from V and 1 base from J, leaving 7 bases between. Germline V lookup: CDR1 SEHNR, CDR2 FQNEAQ (reference sequence). The DNA for the CDR3 is TGTGCCAGCAGCTTAGGTCAGATCCAAGAGACCCAGTACTTC. It translates to CASSLGQIQETQYF.

The gene calls are TRBV19 and TRBJ1-2; TRBD1 might be the D (5 bases). The CDR3 covers 17 residues. The germline V gene has CDR1 LNHDA and CDR2 SQIVND (reference sequence). Between the trimmed V and J ends, which lost 5 bases and 0 bases, there was a span of 19 bases. Written as DNA, the CDR3 is TGTGCCAGTAGTCTAAGGCCGGGGGTCCTGGCTAACTATGGCTACACCTTC. Protein: CASSLRPGVLANYGYTF.

This clone was seen a few times. CDR3 nucleotides: TGCAGCGTTGAGGGGATACAGGGGTACTATGGCTACACCTTC. This translates into CSVEGIQGYYGYTF. The rearrangement links TRBV29-1 to TRBJ1-2; the match to TRBD1 covers 7 bases. This CDR3 spans 14 amino acids. After removal of 3 bases from V and 3 bases from J, the junction contained 7 bases not matched to a gene. Germline V gene lookup returns CDR1 SQVTM and CDR2 ANQGSEA.

This clone came up a few times. The chain joins TRBV9 to TRBJ2-5; 9 nucleotides match TRBD1. This CDR3 region has 14 residues. Per germline, CDR1 SGDLS and CDR2 YYNGEE. After removal of 2 bases from V and 5 bases from J, the junction contained 4 bases not matched to a gene. The CDR3 loop reads CASSVTGGAETQYF. DNA for the CDR3: TGTGCCAGCAGCGTTACAGGGGGCGCGGAGACCCAGTACTTC. Full variable domain (outside the CDR3, taken from reference TRBV9 and TRBJ2-5): DSGVTQTPKHLITATGQRVTLRCSPRSGDLSVYWYQQSLDQGLQFLIQYYNGEERAKGNILERFSAQQFPDLHSELNLSSLELGDSALYFCASSVTGGAETQYFGPGTRLLVL.